These 15 T cell receptor beta chains originate from one sample sequenced in a study of CD8+ T cells in alopecia areata. It was cDNA, reverse transcribed from extracted RNA, that served as the sequencing template. Assay: immunoSEQ multiplex PCR; the TCRdb copy retains only in-frame clones and omits some. Counted here are approximately 100,000 clones, roughly 56% occurring once; the ten biggest clones make up over 15%. The treatment: oral pan-JAK inhibitor, 5-10 mg twice daily. The sample here was CD8+ T cells sorted from blood, taken at week 56, from a patient treated with tofacitinib. These receptors were collected from a human donor with alopecia areata.

The V call is TRBV9, the J call TRBJ1-2; TRBD1 matches 7 bases. With V trimmed by 0 bases and J by 1 base, 0 bases remained unmatched. The length of the CDR3 is 14 residues. The germline gives CDR1 SGDLS, CDR2 YYNGEE. The CDR3 here is CASSVAGGNYGYTF. The CDR3 region has the DNA TGTGCCAGCAGCGTAGCAGGGGGTAACTATGGCTACACCTTC.

The J gene is TRBJ2-2, the V gene TRBV14; D gene uncertain. Germline V gene sequence: CDR1 SGHDN, CDR2 FVKESK. The CDR3 extends over 15 amino acids. The V end was cut by 8 bases, the J end by 0 bases, with 13 bases between. CDR3 nucleotides: TGTGCCAGCCGTCCCCGAGGATCGAACACCGGGGAGCTGTTTTTT. This translates into CASRPRGSNTGELFF.

The chain recombines TRBV4-1 with TRBJ2-7; TRBD2 aligns across 8 bases. This CDR3 contains 15 residues. Per the germline V gene, CDR1 is MGHRA and CDR2 is YSYEKL. The V and J ends lost 0 bases and 2 bases, in that order; junction bases with no gene match: 3. CDR3 in amino acids: CASSQEPAGAYEQYF. CDR3 in DNA: TGCGCCAGCAGCCAAGAGCCAGCGGGGGCCTACGAGCAGTACTTC.

The rearrangement joins TRBV9 to TRBJ1-2, with 7 positions matching TRBD1. Trimming took 0 bases from V and 6 from J; bases not matched to a gene: 17. The V gene's germline CDR1 is SGDLS and CDR2 YYNGEE. CDR3 length equals 18 residues. CDR3 DNA: TGTGCCAGCAGCGTAGTTACCGGGACAGCCCATAATCGGGATGGCTACACCTTC. Amino acids: CASSVVTGTAHNRDGYTF.

This rearrangement joins TRBV4-1 to TRBJ2-7, with D unclear. The V end lost 1 base, the J end lost 4 bases, and 11 bases lay between the germline ends. CDR1 is MGHRA, CDR2 YSYEKL, per germline. The CDR3 spans 14 residues. DNA for the CDR3: TGCGCCAGCAGCCAAGGGACGGATTTGTACGAGCAGTACTTC. Encoded protein: CASSQGTDLYEQYF.

The chain recombines TRBV13 with TRBJ2-4; maybe TRBD1 (5 bases). The ends were cut back, 1 base at V and 6 bases at J, with 10 bases in the middle. Germline CDR1 PRHDT, CDR2 FYEKMQ (reference sequence). The CDR3 is made up of 14 amino acids. The CDR3 coding sequence is TGTGCCAGCAGCTTAGACGGGCAGGGAAACATTCAGTACTTC. This encodes CASSLDGQGNIQYF.

This chain links TRBV5-1 with TRBJ1-2; 8 bases map to TRBD1. The ends lost 3 bases at V and 4 bases at J; junction bases unmatched: 8. This CDR3 has 15 residues. Germline CDR1 reads SGHRS; CDR2 reads YFSETQ. DNA of the CDR3: TGCGCCAGCAGCTCTCGAGACAGGGGAAGCTATGGCTACACCTTC. Amino acids: CASSSRDRGSYGYTF.

The rearrangement joins TRBV19 to TRBJ2-7; 8 bases align to TRBD2. CDR3 length: 13 residues. Germline V gene data show CDR1 as LNHDA and CDR2 as SQIVND (reference sequence). The ends lost 9 bases at V and 6 bases at J; junction bases unmatched: 10. As DNA, the CDR3 is TGTGCCAGCCGACGGGGGGGATCTCGCGAGCAGTACTTC. Residues: CASRRGGSREQYF.

This clone appeared a few times. This chain links TRBV9 with TRBJ2-2; 7 bases are shared with TRBD1. J was trimmed by 0 bases and V by 6 bases; bases with no gene match: 8. Germline CDR1 is SGDLS and CDR2 is YYNGEE. There are 16 residues in the CDR3. Here the CDR3 DNA reads TGTGCCAGCACCGAGGGGGCGATTGCGAACACCGGGGAGCTGTTTTTT. As protein: CASTEGAIANTGELFF.

The rearrangement uses TRBV29-1 and TRBJ2-1; D tentatively reads TRBD1 or TRBD2 (6 bases each). V shed 3 bases and J shed 4 bases, with 22 bases lying between them. The CDR3 has 17 residues. Germline V gene sequence: CDR1 SQVTM, CDR2 ANQGSEA. The CDR3 loop is CSVDSSQGGTTYNEQFF. The CDR3 nucleotides read TGCAGCGTTGACTCCTCACAGGGAGGTACGACATACAATGAGCAGTTCTTC.

V and J are TRBV25-1 and TRBJ2-7; D tentatively fits TRBD1 or TRBD2 (5 bases each). Trimming removed 5 bases from V and 2 bases from J, with 16 bases in between. The CDR3 has 15 amino acids. Looked up from germline, CDR1 is MGHDK and CDR2 is SYGVNS. DNA for the CDR3: TGTGCCAGCAGTTACTCCTCCGGGGACCCCTACGAGCAGTACTTC. Its protein product is CASSYSSGDPYEQYF.

This clone has more than one count but fewer than ten. CDR3 protein: CASGPGGGAFF. DNA for the CDR3: TGTGCTAGTGGTCCTGGTGGGGGGGCTTTCTTT. The chain combines TRBV12-5 with TRBJ1-1, with a tentative D call TRBD1 (5 bases). This CDR3 has 11 residues. Trimming stripped 5 bases from V and 11 bases from J, with 12 bases between. CDR1 LGHNT and CDR2 FRNRAP come from the germline V gene.

This clone has a single count. This chain uses TRBV15 with TRBJ1-2, with D perhaps TRBD1 (5 bases). The CDR3 covers 15 residues. Germline V gene lookup returns CDR1 LNHNV and CDR2 YYDKDF (reference sequence). V was cut by 6 bases and J by 5 bases, with 19 bases left in between. This CDR3 reads CATRGGTALGYGYTF. The CDR3 DNA follows: TGTGCCACCAGGGGAGGGACCGCGTTAGGGTATGGCTACACCTTC.

J is TRBJ2-7 and V is TRBV4-2; D may be TRBD2 (5 bases). The ends were cut back, 6 bases at V and 6 bases at J, with 9 bases in the middle. Germline CDR1 LGHNA, CDR2 YNFKEQ. This CDR3 is 11 amino acids long. The CDR3 here is CASRRGSEQYF. DNA of the CDR3: TGTGCCAGCAGGAGAGGGAGCGAGCAGTACTTC.

DNA of the CDR3: TGCGCCAGCAGCCTTCGCTGGGGTAACTCACCCCTCCACTTT. Protein product: CASSLRWGNSPLHF. The V gene is TRBV5-1, the J gene TRBJ1-6, with D unresolved. Trimming pared 4 bases from V and 10 bases from J, leaving 15 bases between. Germline values: CDR1 SGHRS, CDR2 YFSETQ. The CDR3 length is 14 residues.